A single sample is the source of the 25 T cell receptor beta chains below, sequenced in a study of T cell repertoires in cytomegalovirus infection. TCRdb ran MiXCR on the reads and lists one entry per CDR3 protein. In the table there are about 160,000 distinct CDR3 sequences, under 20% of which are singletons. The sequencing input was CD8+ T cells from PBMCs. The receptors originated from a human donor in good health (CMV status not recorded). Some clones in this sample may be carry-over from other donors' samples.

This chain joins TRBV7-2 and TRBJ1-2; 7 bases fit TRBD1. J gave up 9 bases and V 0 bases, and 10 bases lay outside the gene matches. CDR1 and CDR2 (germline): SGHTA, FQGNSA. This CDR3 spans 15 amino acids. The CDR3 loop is CASSLAGRQGSRYTF. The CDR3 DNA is TGTGCCAGCAGCTTAGCAGGTCGACAGGGTTCTCGCTACACCTTC. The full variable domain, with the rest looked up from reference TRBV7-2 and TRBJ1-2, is GAGVSQSPSNKVTEKGKDVELRCDPISGHTALYWYRQSLGQGLEFLIYFQGNSAPDKSGLPSDRFSAERTGGSVSTLTIQRTQQEDSAVYLCASSLAGRQGSRYTFGSGTRLTVV.

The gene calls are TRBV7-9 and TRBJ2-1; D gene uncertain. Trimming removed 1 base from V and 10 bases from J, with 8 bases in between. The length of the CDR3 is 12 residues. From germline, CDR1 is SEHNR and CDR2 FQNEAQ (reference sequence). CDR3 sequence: CASSLVSREQFF. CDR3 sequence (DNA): TGTGCCAGCAGCTTAGTGTCGAGGGAGCAGTTCTTC.

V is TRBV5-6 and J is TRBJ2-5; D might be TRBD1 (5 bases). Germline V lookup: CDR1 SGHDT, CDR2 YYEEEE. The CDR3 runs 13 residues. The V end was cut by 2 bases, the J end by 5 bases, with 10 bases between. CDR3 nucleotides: TGTGCCAGCAGCTTTACAGGATGGGAGACCCAGTACTTC. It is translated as CASSFTGWETQYF.

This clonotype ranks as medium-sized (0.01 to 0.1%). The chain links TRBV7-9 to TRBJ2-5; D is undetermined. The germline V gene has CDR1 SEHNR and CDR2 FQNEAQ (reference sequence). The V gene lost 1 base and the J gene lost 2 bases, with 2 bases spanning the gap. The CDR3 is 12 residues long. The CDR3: CASSLGQETQYF. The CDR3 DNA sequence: TGTGCCAGCAGCTTAGGGCAAGAGACCCAGTACTTC.

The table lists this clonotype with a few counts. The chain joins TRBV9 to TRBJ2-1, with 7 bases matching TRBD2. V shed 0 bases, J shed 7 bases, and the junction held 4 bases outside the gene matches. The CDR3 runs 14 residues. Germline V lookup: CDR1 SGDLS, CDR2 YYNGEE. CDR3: CASSVGTSWNEQFF. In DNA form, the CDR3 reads TGTGCCAGCAGCGTAGGGACTAGTTGGAATGAGCAGTTCTTC.

CDR3 protein: CASSPHPGTSGRLYNEQFF. CDR3 bases: TGTGCCAGCAGTCCGCACCCAGGGACTAGCGGGAGGCTCTACAATGAGCAGTTCTTC. The chain combines TRBV12-3 or TRBV12-4 with TRBJ2-1; 15 nucleotides align to TRBD2. This CDR3 spans 19 amino acids. Trimming at V came to 5 bases and at J to 3 bases, leaving 11 bases not matched to a gene.

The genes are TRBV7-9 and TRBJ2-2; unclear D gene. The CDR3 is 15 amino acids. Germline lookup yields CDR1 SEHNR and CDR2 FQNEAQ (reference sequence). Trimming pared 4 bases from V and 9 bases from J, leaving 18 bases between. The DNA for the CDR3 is TGTGCCAGCAGCTCCCTAGAACGAAGCGACTGGGAGCTGTTTTTT. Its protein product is CASSSLERSDWELFF.

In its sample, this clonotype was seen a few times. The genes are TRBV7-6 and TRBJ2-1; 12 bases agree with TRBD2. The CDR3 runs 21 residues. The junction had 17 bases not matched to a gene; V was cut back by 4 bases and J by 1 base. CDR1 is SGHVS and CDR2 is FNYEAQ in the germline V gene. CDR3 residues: CASSYDTSSGRAGKSYNEQFF. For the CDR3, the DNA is TGTGCCAGCAGCTACGATACCTCTAGCGGGAGGGCCGGAAAGTCCTACAATGAGCAGTTCTTC.

The CDR3 coding sequence is TGTGCCAGCAGCCCCGAATGGGGAATGAACACTGAAGCTTTCTTT. Its translation is CASSPEWGMNTEAFF. The rearrangement joins TRBV7-6 to TRBJ1-1; no definite D call. The CDR3 sequence is 15 residues long. V was cut by 5 bases and J by 0 bases, with 13 bases left in between. Germline V gene lookup returns CDR1 SGHVS and CDR2 FNYEAQ.

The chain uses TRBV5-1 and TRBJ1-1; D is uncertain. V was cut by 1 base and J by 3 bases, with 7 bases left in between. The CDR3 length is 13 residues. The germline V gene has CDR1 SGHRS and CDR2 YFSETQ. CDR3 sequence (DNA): TGCGCCAGCAGCTTGCCCGGTTACACTGAAGCTTTCTTT. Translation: CASSLPGYTEAFF. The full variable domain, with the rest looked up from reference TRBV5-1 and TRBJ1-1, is KAGVTQTPRYLIKTRGQQVTLSCSPISGHRSVSWYQQTPGQGLQFLFEYFSETQRNKGNFPGRFSGRQFSNSRSEMNVSTLELGDSALYLCASSLPGYTEAFFGQGTRLTVV.

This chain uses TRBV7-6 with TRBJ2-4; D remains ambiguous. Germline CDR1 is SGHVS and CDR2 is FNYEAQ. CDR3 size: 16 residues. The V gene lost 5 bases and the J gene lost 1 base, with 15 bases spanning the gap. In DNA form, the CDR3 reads TGTGCCAGCAGCCCCCCGAGAGCTTTGGCCAAAAACATTCAGTACTTC. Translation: CASSPPRALAKNIQYF. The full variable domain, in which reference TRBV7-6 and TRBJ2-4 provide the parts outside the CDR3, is GAGVSQSPRYKVTKRGQDVALRCDPISGHVSLYWYRQALGQGPEFLTYFNYEAQQDKSGLPNDRFSAERPEGSISTLTIQRTEQRDSAMYRCASSPPRALAKNIQYFGAGTRLSVL.

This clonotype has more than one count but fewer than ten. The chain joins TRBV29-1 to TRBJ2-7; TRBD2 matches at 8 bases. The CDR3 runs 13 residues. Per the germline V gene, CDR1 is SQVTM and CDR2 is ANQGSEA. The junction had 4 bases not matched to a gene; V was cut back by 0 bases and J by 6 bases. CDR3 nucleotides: TGCAGCGTTGAAGAAGCGGGAGCTTTCGAGCAGTACTTC. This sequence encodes CSVEEAGAFEQYF.

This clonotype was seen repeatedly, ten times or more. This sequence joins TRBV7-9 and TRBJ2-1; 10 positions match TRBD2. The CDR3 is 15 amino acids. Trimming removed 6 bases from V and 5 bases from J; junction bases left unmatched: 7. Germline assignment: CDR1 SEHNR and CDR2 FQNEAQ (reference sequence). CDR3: CASRPLAGADNEQFF. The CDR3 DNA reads TGTGCCAGCAGACCCCTAGCGGGAGCTGACAATGAGCAGTTCTTC.

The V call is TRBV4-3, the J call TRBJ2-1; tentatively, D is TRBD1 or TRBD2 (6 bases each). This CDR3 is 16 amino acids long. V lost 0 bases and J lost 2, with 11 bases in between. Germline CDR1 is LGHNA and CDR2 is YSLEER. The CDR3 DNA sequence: TGCGCCAGCAGCCAAGATTGGGGGGCCGCCTACAATGAGCAGTTCTTC. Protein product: CASSQDWGAAYNEQFF.

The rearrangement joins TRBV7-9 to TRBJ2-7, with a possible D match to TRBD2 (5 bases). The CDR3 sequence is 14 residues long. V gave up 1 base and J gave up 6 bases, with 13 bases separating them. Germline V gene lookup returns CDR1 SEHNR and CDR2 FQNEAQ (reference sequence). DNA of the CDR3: TGTGCCAGCAGCTTAGTGGTGGGAGCTGCCGAGCAGTACTTC. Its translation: CASSLVVGAAEQYF.

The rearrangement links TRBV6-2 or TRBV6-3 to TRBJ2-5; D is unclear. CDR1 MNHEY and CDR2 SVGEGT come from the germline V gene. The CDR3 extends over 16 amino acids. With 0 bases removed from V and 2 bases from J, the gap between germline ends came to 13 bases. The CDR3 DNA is TGTGCCAGCAGTTACTCGACCGTCAGGCGGCAAGAGACCCAGTACTTC. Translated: CASSYSTVRRQETQYF.

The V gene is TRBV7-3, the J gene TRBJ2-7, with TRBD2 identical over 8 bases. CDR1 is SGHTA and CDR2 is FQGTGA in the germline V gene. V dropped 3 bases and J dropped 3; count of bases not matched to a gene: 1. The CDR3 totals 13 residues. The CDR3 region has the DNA TGTGCCAGCAGCTTCGGGGGGGGCTACGAGCAGTACTTC. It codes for CASSFGGGYEQYF.

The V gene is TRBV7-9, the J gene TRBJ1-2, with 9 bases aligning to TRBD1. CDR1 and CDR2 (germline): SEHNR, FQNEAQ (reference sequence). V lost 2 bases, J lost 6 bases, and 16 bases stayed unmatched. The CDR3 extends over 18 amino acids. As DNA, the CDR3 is TGTGCCAGCAGCTTACTAGGACAGGGGCCCTCCCGAGGAAATGGCTACACCTTC. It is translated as CASSLLGQGPSRGNGYTF.

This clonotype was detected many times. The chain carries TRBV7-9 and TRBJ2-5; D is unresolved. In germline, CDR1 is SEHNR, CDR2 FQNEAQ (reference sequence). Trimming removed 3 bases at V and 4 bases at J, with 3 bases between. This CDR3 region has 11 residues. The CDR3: CASSFGETQYF. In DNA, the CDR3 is TGTGCCAGCAGCTTCGGAGAGACCCAGTACTTC.

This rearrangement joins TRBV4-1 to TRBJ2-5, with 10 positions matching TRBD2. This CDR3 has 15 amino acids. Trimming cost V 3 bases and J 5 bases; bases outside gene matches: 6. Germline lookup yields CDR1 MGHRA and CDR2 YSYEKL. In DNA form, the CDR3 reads TGCGCCAGCAGCCACTTGACTAGCGGGTATGAGACCCAGTACTTC. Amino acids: CASSHLTSGYETQYF.

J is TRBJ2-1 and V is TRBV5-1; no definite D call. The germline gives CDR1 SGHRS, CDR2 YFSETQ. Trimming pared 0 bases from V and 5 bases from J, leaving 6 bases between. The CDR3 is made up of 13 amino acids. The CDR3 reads CASSLVAHNEQFF. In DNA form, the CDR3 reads TGCGCCAGCAGCTTGGTGGCCCACAATGAGCAGTTCTTC.

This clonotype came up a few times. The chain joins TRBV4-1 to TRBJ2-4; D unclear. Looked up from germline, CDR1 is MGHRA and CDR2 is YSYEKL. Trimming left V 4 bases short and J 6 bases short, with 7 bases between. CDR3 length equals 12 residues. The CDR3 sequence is CASSPNLNIQYF. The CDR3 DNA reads TGCGCCAGCAGCCCGAATCTAAACATTCAGTACTTC.

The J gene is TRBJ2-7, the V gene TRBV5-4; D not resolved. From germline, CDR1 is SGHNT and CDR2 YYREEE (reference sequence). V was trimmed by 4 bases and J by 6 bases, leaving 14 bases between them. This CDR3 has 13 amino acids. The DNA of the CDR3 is TGTGCCAGCAGCCAGACTCCCGGCGCCGAGCAGTACTTC. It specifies CASSQTPGAEQYF.

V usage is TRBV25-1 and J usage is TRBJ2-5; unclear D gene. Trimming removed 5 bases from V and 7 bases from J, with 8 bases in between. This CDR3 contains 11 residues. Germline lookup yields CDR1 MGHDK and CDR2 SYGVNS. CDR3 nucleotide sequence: TGTGCCAGCAGTCTGGGTTGGACCCAGTACTTC. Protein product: CASSLGWTQYF.

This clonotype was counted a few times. The CDR3 protein is CASRLPTRVPLQETQYF. The CDR3 region has the DNA TGTGCCAGCAGACTTCCCACACGGGTGCCACTCCAAGAGACCCAGTACTTC. The V and J genes are TRBV6-2 or TRBV6-3 and TRBJ2-5, with D hard to call. Germline CDR1 MNHEY, CDR2 SVGEGT. The V end lost 6 bases, the J end lost 1 base, and 21 bases lay between the germline ends. The CDR3 runs to 17 residues.